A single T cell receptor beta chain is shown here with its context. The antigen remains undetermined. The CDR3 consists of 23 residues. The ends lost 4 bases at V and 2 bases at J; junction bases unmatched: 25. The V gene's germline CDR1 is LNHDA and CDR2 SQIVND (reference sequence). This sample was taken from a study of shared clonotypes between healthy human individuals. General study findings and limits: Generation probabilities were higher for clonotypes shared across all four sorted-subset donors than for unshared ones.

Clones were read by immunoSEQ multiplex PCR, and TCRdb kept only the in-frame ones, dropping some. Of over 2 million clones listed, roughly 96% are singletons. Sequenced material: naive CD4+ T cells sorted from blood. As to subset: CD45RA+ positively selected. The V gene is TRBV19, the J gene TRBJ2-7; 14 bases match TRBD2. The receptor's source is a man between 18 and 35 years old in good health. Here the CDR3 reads CASSRSESGLAGDPQRGPYEQYF. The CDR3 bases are TGTGCCAGTAGTAGGTCGGAATCGGGACTAGCGGGAGATCCACAAAGGGGTCCCTACGAGCAGTACTTC.